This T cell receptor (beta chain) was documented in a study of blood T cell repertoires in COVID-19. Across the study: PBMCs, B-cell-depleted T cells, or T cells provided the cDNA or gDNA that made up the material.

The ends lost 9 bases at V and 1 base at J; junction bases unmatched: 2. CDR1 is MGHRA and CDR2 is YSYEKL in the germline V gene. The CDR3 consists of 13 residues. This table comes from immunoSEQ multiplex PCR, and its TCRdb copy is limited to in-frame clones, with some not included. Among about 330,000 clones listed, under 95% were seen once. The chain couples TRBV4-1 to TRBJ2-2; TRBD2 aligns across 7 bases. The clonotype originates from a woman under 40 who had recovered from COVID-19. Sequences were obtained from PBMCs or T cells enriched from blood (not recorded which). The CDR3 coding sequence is TGCGCCAGGCCGGGGGGGAACACCGGGGAGCTGTTTTTT. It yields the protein CARPGGNTGELFF.